This TCR beta chain comes out of a study of shared clonotypes between healthy human individuals. It was around 100 million PBMCs that unsorted samples used for genomic DNA. Findings of the study overall: The low donor count limited represented genetic and exposure-history diversity.

Deep-level running was used for the assay. The table came from immunoSEQ multiplex PCR; TCRdb's copy has only in-frame clones and leaves some out. The profile covers about 450,000 clones, with roughly 85% appearing a single time and approximately 12% taken by the ten largest. This clone was counted between two and nine times. As yet, its antigen is unknown. Sequenced: PBMCs. The clonotype originates from a woman aged 40 to 49 in good health. Some clones in this sample may be carry-over from other donors' samples.

CDR3 DNA: TGTGCCAGCAGTGAAACTCCCCTTGCGGGGGTCTCCTACAATGAGCAGTTCTTC. Its translation: CASSETPLAGVSYNEQFF. V and J are TRBV2 and TRBJ2-1; 7 bases align to TRBD2. Germline CDR1 reads SNHLY; CDR2 reads FYNNEI. The CDR3 is made up of 18 amino acids. V shed 2 bases, J shed 0 bases, and the junction held 10 bases outside the gene matches.